The 2 T cell receptor beta chains below come from one sample, sequenced in a study of T-cell memory formation after mild COVID-19. TCRdb analysed the 5' RACE reads with MiXCR anew, one entry per CDR3 protein. The data hold some 150,000 distinct CDR3 sequences, with roughly 24% observed a single time. The sequencing sample was made of PBMCs or a T cell subset sorted from them (not recorded which). The receptor source for this set is an adult woman who had mild COVID-19 (a few samples of this study predate the infection). Cell type and time point are not known.

This clonotype has a handful of counts. V and J are TRBV27 and TRBJ2-5, with unresolved D. Germline lookup yields CDR1 MNHEY and CDR2 SMNVEV (reference sequence). V gave up 4 bases and J gave up 2 bases, with 11 bases separating them. This CDR3 has 14 amino acids. This CDR3 is CASSSGLLQETQYF. In DNA form, the CDR3 reads TGTGCCAGCAGTTCGGGCCTGCTACAAGAGACCCAGTACTTC.

V is TRBV20-1 and J is TRBJ2-1, with D tentatively TRBD1 or TRBD2 (5 bases each). Germline V gene lookup returns CDR1 DFQATT and CDR2 SNEGSKA (reference sequence). V dropped 6 bases and J dropped 0 bases, with 12 bases sitting between them. This CDR3 is built from 14 residues. CDR3: CSAGPYSSYNEQFF. CDR3 coding DNA: TGCAGTGCGGGACCCTACAGCTCCTACAATGAGCAGTTCTTC.